This T cell receptor beta chain was identified during a study of shared clonotypes between healthy human individuals. Study in general: Donors consisted of a couple of women and a few men between 18 and 49.

Per germline, CDR1 SNHLY and CDR2 FYNNEI. The CDR3 runs 16 residues. Trimming pared 6 bases from V and 11 bases from J, leaving 25 bases between. Only in-frame clones appear in the TCRdb table, and some are missing; sequencing was by immunoSEQ multiplex PCR. The sample lists about 1.1 million clones; about 80% were seen once. Points on this clone: Antigen: not known.

Study findings and constraints: For sorted subsets, rarefaction showed incomplete sequencing despite large depth. The sharing of 5% to 6.5% of naive CD4 clonotypes was seen across a handful of donors.

The rearrangement uses TRBV2 and TRBJ1-4, with D possibly being TRBD1 (5 bases). The clonotype comes from a man aged 18 to 29 in good health. Some clones in this sample may be carry-over from other donors' samples. Source material: memory CD4+ T cells from PBMCs. Noted subset: CD45RA-negative fraction. CDR3 protein: CASSTTLGTVFVKLFF. The CDR3 DNA reads TGTGCCAGCAGCACCACCCTCGGGACGGTTTTCGTTAAACTGTTTTTT.